This record concerns one T cell receptor (beta chain) sequence. Profiling relied on immunoSEQ multiplex PCR, and the TCRdb table lists in-frame clones only, not all of them. Among over 45,000 clones listed, 80% to 95% were seen once. The sample is drawn from a study of T cell changes during pregnancy in multiple sclerosis. The CDR3 consists of 17 residues. This specimen was peripheral blood, taken in the third trimester of pregnancy. This sequence joins TRBV21-1 and TRBJ1-4. TRBV21-1 is described as a pseudogene. The clonotype was recovered from a female donor with multiple sclerosis, enrolled in a pregnancy study. CDR3 protein: CASSCRDEELRGGKLFF. In nucleotides, the CDR3 is TGTGCCAGCAGCTGCAGGGACGAAGAGTTAAGGGGGGGAAAACTGTTTTTT.